One sample yielded the 27 T cell receptor beta chains listed below, sequenced in a study of cytomegalovirus exposure and HLA in healthy donors. Researchers ran the PCR with 60 Vbeta and 13 Jbeta primers. Profiled with immunoSEQ multiplex PCR; TCRdb holds only in-frame clones, not every one. The table includes about 98,000 clones, 65% to 80% detected once. The sequencing input was PBMCs. The origin of the receptors is a man aged 60-69 years in good health and CMV-seropositive.

The rearrangement links TRBV6-5 to TRBJ1-1; 7 bases align to TRBD1. The V gene's germline CDR1 is MNHEY and CDR2 SVGAGI. The V gene end was trimmed by 5 bases and the J gene end by 1 base; junction bases not matched to a gene: 4. The CDR3 has 14 amino acids. The CDR3 region has the DNA TGTGCCAGCAGTCGCGGGACAGAGAACACTGAAGCTTTCTTT. This encodes CASSRGTENTEAFF.

This clone has more than one count but fewer than ten. The chain links TRBV7-9 to TRBJ1-4, with 11 nucleotides matching TRBD1. The length of the CDR3 is 14 residues. The V segment lost 4 bases and the J segment 5 bases; nucleotides outside the gene matches: 0. The germline CDR1 and CDR2 sequences are SEHNR and FQNEAQ (reference sequence). The CDR3 protein is CASSWDRGNEKLFF. The CDR3 nucleotides read TGTGCCAGCAGCTGGGACAGGGGGAATGAAAAACTGTTTTTT.

The rearrangement uses TRBV7-9 and TRBJ2-7; D is perhaps TRBD1 (7 bases). The V and J ends lost 5 bases and 3 bases respectively, with 14 bases between them. The CDR3 runs to 14 residues. CDR1 and CDR2 (germline): SEHNR, FQNEAQ (reference sequence). CDR3 loop: CASSPPQGGYEQYF. In DNA, the CDR3 is TGTGCCAGCAGCCCGCCCCAGGGGGGCTACGAGCAGTACTTC. Full variable domain (missing parts from reference TRBV7-9 and TRBJ2-7): DTGVSQNPRHKITKRGQNVTFRCDPISEHNRLYWYRQTLGQGPEFLTYFQNEAQLEKSRLLSDRFSAERPKGSFSTLEIQRTEQGDSAMYLCASSPPQGGYEQYFGPGTRLTVT.

The rearrangement uses TRBV6-6 and TRBJ2-5, with 7 nucleotides matching TRBD1. The CDR3 consists of 15 residues. J gave up 2 bases and V 6 bases, and 9 bases lay outside the gene matches. CDR1 and CDR2 (germline): MNHNY, SVGAGI (reference sequence). The CDR3 sequence is CASSSWTGKQETQYF. Written as DNA, the CDR3 is TGTGCCAGCAGCTCCTGGACAGGAAAGCAAGAGACCCAGTACTTC.

This clone was seen only a few times. J is TRBJ1-5 and V is TRBV4-2, with D maybe TRBD1 (5 bases). Germline assignment: CDR1 LGHNA and CDR2 YNFKEQ. CDR3 length: 14 residues. Deletions cut 2 bases from V and 3 bases from J, with 8 bases between. The CDR3 loop is CASSQSGVNQPQHF. The CDR3 coding sequence is TGTGCCAGCAGCCAATCGGGGGTCAATCAGCCCCAGCATTTT.

In its sample, this clone was seen a few times. V is TRBV7-5 and J is TRBJ2-3; the table's TRBD2 call for D was not verified on the DNA. TRBV7-5 is given as a pseudogene. The CDR3 extends over 21 amino acids. The CDR3 nucleotides are TGTGCCAGAAGCTTAACACTCCGCTGGACTAGCGCGGGAACTAGCACAGATACGCAGTATTTT. It encodes CARSLTLRWTSAGTSTDTQYF.

Only a few counts were recorded for this clone. This sequence joins TRBV7-9 and TRBJ1-4; unclear D gene. Germline V gene data show CDR1 as SEHNR and CDR2 as FQNEAQ (reference sequence). Deletions cut 4 bases from V and 8 bases from J, with 11 bases between. The CDR3 covers 13 residues. The CDR3 region is CASSYRPGEKLFF. The CDR3 coding sequence is TGTGCCAGCAGCTACAGACCAGGCGAAAAACTGTTTTTT.

The chain combines TRBV2 with TRBJ2-1, with 8 positions matching TRBD1. The CDR3 sequence is 12 residues long. CDR1 and CDR2 from the germline V gene are SNHLY and FYNNEI. V dropped 10 bases and J dropped 4; count of bases not matched to a gene: 3. This CDR3 is CATDRGYNEQFF. DNA of the CDR3: TGTGCCACCGACAGGGGATACAATGAGCAGTTCTTC. Drawing the rest from reference TRBV2 and TRBJ2-1, the complete variable domain is EPEVTQTPSHQVTQMGQEVILRCVPISNHLYFYWYRQILGQKVEFLVSFYNNEISEKSEIFDDQFSVERPDGSNFTLKIRSTKLEDSAMYFCATDRGYNEQFFGPGTRLTVL.

This clone occurred once. V and J are TRBV14 and TRBJ2-7, with 11 nucleotides matching TRBD1. Looked up from germline, CDR1 is SGHDN and CDR2 is FVKESK. The CDR3 has 16 amino acids. V gave up 6 bases and J gave up 3 bases; unmatched junction bases: 10. The DNA of the CDR3 is TGTGCCAGCAGGCAGGGGCCGGGACAGGGGGACTACGAGCAGTACTTC. Encoded protein: CASRQGPGQGDYEQYF.

About this clone: At one end, the junction sequence differs from germline, possibly due to a read error. This rearrangement joins TRBV5-1 to TRBJ1-4; 7 bases align to TRBD1. CDR1 SGHRS and CDR2 YFSETQ come from the germline V gene. This CDR3 region has 9 residues. The CDR3 nucleotides are TGCGCCAGCAGCCTGACAGGGTGTTTT. It codes for CASSLTGCF.

The V and J genes are TRBV7-3 and TRBJ1-2; D gene uncertain. V was pared by 3 bases and J by 7 bases, with 15 bases between. Germline V gives CDR1 SGHTA, CDR2 FQGTGA. The CDR3 extends over 14 amino acids. The CDR3 bases are TGTGCCAGCAGCTTTGGTTCAGGCCCCGGTGGCTACACCTTC. Protein sequence: CASSFGSGPGGYTF.

This rearrangement joins TRBV6-5 to TRBJ2-3; 8 nucleotides align to TRBD2. The CDR3 has 15 amino acids. Trimming cost V 6 bases and J 2 bases; bases outside gene matches: 7. Germline assignment: CDR1 MNHEY and CDR2 SVGAGI. In nucleotides, the CDR3 is TGTGCCAGCAGAGCAGCGGGGGCCGACACAGATACGCAGTATTTT. This translates into CASRAAGADTDTQYF.

This chain joins TRBV27 and TRBJ2-5; 7 nucleotides line up with TRBD2. The CDR3 extends over 15 amino acids. After removal of 5 bases from V and 4 bases from J, the junction contained 10 bases not matched to a gene. Looked up from germline, CDR1 is MNHEY and CDR2 is SMNVEV (reference sequence). The CDR3 reads CASSARERAGETQYF. The CDR3 DNA follows: TGTGCCAGCAGTGCGCGGGAGCGGGCGGGAGAGACCCAGTACTTC.

Comments on this clone: One end of the junction is discordant with germline, which a read error may explain. This chain connects TRBV19 to TRBJ1-5, with 8 bases lining up with TRBD1. Germline CDR1 and CDR2: LNHDA and SQIVND (reference sequence). There are 15 residues in the CDR3. The CDR3 DNA follows: TGTGCCAGCAGTAACCCAGGGGGCGAGGGACAGCCCCAGCATTTT. This encodes CASSNPGGEGQPQHF.

On this clone itself: Germline is not matched at one junction end, which may reflect a read error. The rearrangement joins TRBV7-9 to TRBJ2-3, with TRBD1 identical over 9 bases. Germline CDR1 SEHNR, CDR2 FQNEAQ (reference sequence). This CDR3 spans 17 amino acids. The CDR3 DNA sequence: TGTTCCAGCAGCTCCGGGACAGGGAAGAGGGGCACAGATACGCAGTATTTT. Protein sequence: CSSSSGTGKRGTDTQYF. Using reference TRBV7-9 and TRBJ2-3 for the parts outside the CDR3, the full variable domain is DTGVSQNPRHKITKRGQNVTFRCDPISEHNRLYWYRQTLGQGPEFLTYFQNEAQLEKSRLLSDRFSAERPKGSFSTLEIQRTEQGDSAMYLCSSSSGTGKRGTDTQYFGPGTRLTVL.

This chain connects TRBV6-1 to TRBJ2-3; tentatively, D is TRBD1 (5 bases). Germline V gene lookup returns CDR1 MNHNS and CDR2 SASEGT. The CDR3 has 15 amino acids. V lost 5 bases and J lost 2, with 14 bases in between. The CDR3 DNA reads TGTGCCAGCAGTCCCAGGGAAGGAGCCACAGATACGCAGTATTTT. Protein sequence: CASSPREGATDTQYF.

Concerning this clone: The germline gene is not matched at one end of the junction; a read error may be the cause. The sample holds other DNA sequences that translate to the same CDR3. This rearrangement joins TRBV9 to TRBJ1-2; the D is unclear. CDR1 is SGDLS and CDR2 is YYNGEE in the germline V gene. The CDR3 runs 14 residues. The CDR3 spells CASSVGGTNYGYTF. The CDR3 DNA sequence: TGTGCTAGCAGCGTAGGAGGAACAAACTATGGCTACACCTTC.

Worth noting for this clone: The CDR3 carries no conserved terminal phenylalanine or tryptophan, so it likely arises from a read error. The V call is TRBV6-5, the J call TRBJ1-2, with TRBD1 matching over 7 bases. Germline loops: CDR1 MNHEY, CDR2 SVGAGI. Trimming took 6 bases from V and 8 from J; bases not matched to a gene: 12. The CDR3 is 14 amino acids. CDR3 loop: CASSETGVGNGYTL. DNA of the CDR3: TGTGCCAGCAGCGAAACAGGGGTCGGGAACGGCTACACCCTC.

The chain combines TRBV9 with TRBJ2-7; D not certain. V lost 5 bases to trimming and J lost 0 bases, with 15 bases between them. CDR1 and CDR2 (germline): SGDLS, YYNGEE. This CDR3 comprises 15 residues. The CDR3 protein is CASSLGAITSYEQYF. The CDR3 DNA follows: TGTGCCAGCAGTCTAGGAGCGATTACCTCCTACGAGCAGTACTTC.

J is TRBJ2-2 and V is TRBV6-5; 10 bases fit TRBD1. Germline CDR1 and CDR2: MNHEY and SVGAGI. J lost 4 bases, V lost 0 bases, and 2 bases had no gene match. The CDR3 is 16 amino acids. In nucleotides, the CDR3 is TGTGCCAGCAGTTACTCTTGGACAGGGGGCACCGGGGAGCTGTTTTTT. Protein product: CASSYSWTGGTGELFF.

With regard to this clone: At the DNA level, this CDR3 is encoded by other sequences in the same sample as well. V is TRBV9 and J is TRBJ2-3; unclear D gene. Germline CDR1 and CDR2: SGDLS and YYNGEE. Trimming removed 3 bases from V and 4 bases from J, with 12 bases in between. CDR3 size: 14 residues. CDR3 nucleotide sequence: TGTGCCAGCAGCGCGGTTGGGCAGGCAGATACGCAGTATTTT. The encoded protein is CASSAVGQADTQYF.

V usage is TRBV19 and J usage is TRBJ2-7, with D maybe TRBD1 (5 bases). Looked up from germline, CDR1 is LNHDA and CDR2 is SQIVND (reference sequence). The CDR3 is made up of 15 amino acids. Trimming left V 7 bases short and J 0 bases short, with 16 bases between. The CDR3 region is CASKPEADSSYEQYF. Written as DNA, the CDR3 is TGTGCCAGTAAACCCGAGGCCGACAGCTCCTACGAGCAGTACTTC. The complete variable domain, with remaining parts taken from reference TRBV19 and TRBJ2-7, reads DGGITQSPKYLFRKEGQNVTLSCEQNLNHDAMYWYRQDPGQGLRLIYYSQIVNDFQKGDIAEGYSVSREKKESFPLTVTSAQKNPTAFYLCASKPEADSSYEQYFGPGTRLTVT.

This sequence joins TRBV27 and TRBJ2-5; D may be TRBD2 (6 bases). Germline assignment: CDR1 MNHEY and CDR2 SMNVEV (reference sequence). Trimming took 3 bases from V and 2 from J, leaving 13 bases between them. The CDR3 runs 15 residues. The DNA of the CDR3 is TGTGCCAGCAGTTTGAGCGGGCGGGCACAAGAGACCCAGTACTTC. Protein: CASSLSGRAQETQYF.

The chain joins TRBV30 to TRBJ1-2; weak D call: TRBD1 (5 bases). Trimming shortened V by 1 base and J by 4 bases, and 19 bases separated the two germline ends. From germline, CDR1 is GTSNPN and CDR2 SVGIG (reference sequence). The length of the CDR3 is 16 residues. In DNA, the CDR3 is TGTGCCTGGAGTGCACTTCCCCGTGGGGGGGTCTATGGCTACACCTTC. Encoded protein: CAWSALPRGGVYGYTF.

This sequence joins TRBV4-1 and TRBJ2-7; 8 nucleotides match TRBD1. The V gene end was trimmed by 2 bases and the J gene end by 1 base; junction bases not matched to a gene: 4. The CDR3 extends over 15 amino acids. Germline V gene lookup returns CDR1 MGHRA and CDR2 YSYEKL. CDR3 in amino acids: CASSQMTGASYEQYF. The CDR3 DNA reads TGCGCCAGCAGCCAAATGACAGGGGCGTCCTACGAGCAGTACTTC.

V is TRBV30 and J is TRBJ2-5; 14 bases match TRBD2. The CDR3 length is 14 residues. The V and J ends lost 4 bases and 5 bases, in that order; junction bases with no gene match: 3. Germline V CDR1 and CDR2: GTSNPN, SVGIG (reference sequence). The CDR3 DNA follows: TGTGCCTGGACGAGACTAGCGGGGGGGGAGACCCAGTACTTC. It translates to CAWTRLAGGETQYF.

The V gene is TRBV19, the J gene TRBJ2-1, with TRBD1 as a possible D gene (5 bases). The length of the CDR3 is 15 residues. V was clipped by 5 bases and J by 0 bases, with 11 bases between them. Germline-derived CDR1 and CDR2 are LNHDA and SQIVND (reference sequence). The CDR3 loop is CASSQGGGSYNEQFF. CDR3 sequence (DNA): TGTGCCAGTAGTCAGGGTGGTGGCTCCTACAATGAGCAGTTCTTC.